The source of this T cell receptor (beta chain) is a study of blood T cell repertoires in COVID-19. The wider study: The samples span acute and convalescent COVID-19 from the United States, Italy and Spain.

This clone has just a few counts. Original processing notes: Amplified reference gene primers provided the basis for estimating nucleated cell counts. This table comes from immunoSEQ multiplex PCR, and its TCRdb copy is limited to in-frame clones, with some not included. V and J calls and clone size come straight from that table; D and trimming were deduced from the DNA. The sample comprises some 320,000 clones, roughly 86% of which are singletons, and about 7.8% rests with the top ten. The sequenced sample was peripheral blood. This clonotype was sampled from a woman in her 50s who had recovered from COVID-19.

CDR3 coding DNA: TGTGCCAGAAGCCGCGGGACGGGGCCCTACAATGAGCAGTTCTTC. It is translated as CARSRGTGPYNEQFF. This sequence joins TRBV5-3 and TRBJ2-1; D might be TRBD2 (6 bases). TRBV5-3 is treated as an ORF (open reading frame) with a function not yet certain. Between the trimmed V and J ends, which lost 4 bases and 2 bases, there was a span of 13 bases. This CDR3 is built from 15 residues.